The T cell receptor (beta chain) under discussion was sequenced for a study of T cell changes during pregnancy in multiple sclerosis. V dropped 1 base and J dropped 6; count of bases not matched to a gene: 5. There are 15 residues in the CDR3. Clones were read by immunoSEQ multiplex PCR, and TCRdb kept only the in-frame ones, dropping some. The table records 56,000 or so clones, around 85% of them present only once. This chain connects TRBV5-3 to TRBJ1-4; 8 nucleotides match TRBD1. TRBV5-3 is an ORF, with its function uncertain. The sample in question was CD4+ T cells from peripheral blood mononuclear cells, obtained in the third trimester of pregnancy. The TCR sequence derives from a female donor with multiple sclerosis, enrolled in a pregnancy study. The CDR3 coding sequence is TGTGCCAGAAGCTTGTCAGCCAGGGGGCATGAAAAACTGTTTTTT. Protein: CARSLSARGHEKLFF.